The rows below give T cell receptor beta chains drawn from one sample of a study of CD8+ T cells in alopecia areata. Assay: immunoSEQ multiplex PCR; the TCRdb copy retains only in-frame clones and omits some. The sample includes fewer than 250,000 clones, 50% to 70% of them seen just once. The specimen was CD4+ T cells sorted from blood, collected at approximately week 50, from a patient treated with tofacitinib. The origin of the receptors is a human donor with alopecia areata. Each CDR3 is given with its conserved first and last residue. A D gene is named only where the DNA matches it firmly. Clone size is stated in some rows and not others, as once, few, many or a class when expanded.

j_gene | v_gene | len | abundance | d_gene | CDR3aa | CDR3nt
TRBJ1-2 | TRBV6-1 | 15 | . | . | CASRLLTENNYGYTF | TGTGCCAGCAGGCTCCTGACAGAAAATAACTATGGCTACACCTTC
TRBJ2-5 | TRBV5-1 | 13 | few | . | CASSLGDKETQYF | TGCGCCAGCAGCTTAGGGGACAAGGAGACCCAGTACTTC
TRBJ2-1 | TRBV5-1 | 14 | . | . | CASSLAWAYNEQFF | TGCGCCAGCAGCCTAGCGTGGGCGTACAATGAGCAGTTCTTC
TRBJ2-1 | TRBV29-1 | 14 | few | TRBD2 | CSALAGGSYNEQFF | TGCAGCGCCCTAGCGGGGGGGAGCTACAATGAGCAGTTCTTC
TRBJ1-2 | TRBV29-1 | 13 | . | . | CSVLPGPVPGYTF | TGCAGCGTTCTTCCGGGCCCCGTACCCGGCTACACCTTC
TRBJ2-7 | TRBV29-1 | 12 | . | . | CSVAGFIDEQYF | TGCAGCGTTGCGGGGTTTATCGACGAGCAGTACTTC
TRBJ2-3 | TRBV29-1 | 15 | once | TRBD1 | CSATLGQGSTDTQYF | TGCAGCGCTACACTTGGACAGGGTAGCACAGATACGCAGTATTTT
TRBJ2-3 | TRBV30 | 13 | . | . | CAWSGLGTDTQYF | TGTGCCTGGAGCGGGTTAGGCACAGATACGCAGTATTTT
TRBJ1-1 | TRBV6-1 | 15 | few | . | CASSHTGTLNTEAFF | TGTGCCAGCAGTCATACAGGGACTTTGAACACTGAAGCTTTCTTT
TRBJ1-2 | TRBV29-1 | 12 | . | . | CSVEWADLRYTF | TGCAGCGTTGAATGGGCTGACTTGAGGTACACCTTC
TRBJ2-2 | TRBV30 | 14 | once | . | CAWSQRGNTGELFF | TGTGCCTGGAGTCAAAGGGGGAACACCGGGGAGCTGTTTTTT
TRBJ2-7 | TRBV7-6 | 14 | . | TRBD1 | CASSEQGGSREQYF | TGTGCCAGCAGTGAACAGGGGGGTTCTCGAGAGCAGTACTTC
TRBJ2-1 | TRBV29-1 | 14 | few | . | CSVDGRWGVGEQFF | TGCAGCGTTGACGGCCGGTGGGGGGTTGGTGAGCAGTTCTTC
TRBJ2-3 | TRBV29-1 | 15 | once | TRBD2 | CSVEEGGGAADTQYF | TGCAGCGTTGAGGAAGGCGGGGGGGCAGCAGATACGCAGTATTTT
TRBJ1-3 | TRBV30 | 12 | . | . | CALGGAGNTIYF | TGTGCCCTTGGGGGGGCTGGAAACACCATATATTTT
TRBJ2-2 | TRBV4-3 | 15 | . | TRBD1 | CASSPGQGDTGELFF | TGCGCCAGCAGCCCGGGACAGGGGGACACCGGGGAGCTGTTTTTT
TRBJ1-1 | TRBV14 | 14 | . | . | CASSQVTGFTEAFF | TGTGCCAGCAGCCAAGTAACAGGGTTCACTGAAGCTTTCTTT
TRBJ2-1 | TRBV5-6 | 11 | . | . | CASSRDNEQFF | TGTGCCAGCAGCAGGGACAATGAGCAGTTCTTC
TRBJ2-1 | TRBV7-2 | 15 | . | TRBD2 | CASSFSGGTFNEQFF | TGTGCCAGCAGCTTTAGCGGGGGGACCTTCAATGAGCAGTTCTTC
TRBJ2-3 | TRBV14 | 15 | . | . | CASSPGRDWLDTQYF | TGTGCCAGCAGCCCTGGTCGGGACTGGCTCGATACGCAGTATTTT
TRBJ2-7 | TRBV2 | 14 | . | . | CASSERSSSYEQYF | TGTGCCAGCAGTGAAAGATCCAGCTCCTACGAGCAGTACTTC
TRBJ2-3 | TRBV7-3 | 15 | . | TRBD1 | CASSETGGRVGTQYF | TGTGCCAGCAGCGAGACAGGGGGAAGAGTAGGTACGCAGTATTTT